This is a list of T cell receptor beta chains from one sample in a study of T cell responses to AZD1222 COVID-19 vaccine. Profiling relied on immunoSEQ multiplex PCR, and the TCRdb table lists in-frame clones only, not all of them. Of approximately 200,000 clones in the sample, more than 85% were seen once. The material sequenced was peripheral blood, taken 28 days after the second AZD1222 dose. All receptors come from an adult who received the AZD1222 COVID-19 vaccine. The conserved cysteine and the conserved F or W are not part of the CDR3 here.

TRBV2	ASSERRTYEQY
TRBV27	ASSFLGQGGSNQPQH
TRBV19	ASSWGVDGYT
TRBV20-1	PGNTEAF
TRBV7-2	ASTWEGAITGELF
TRBV11-3	ASSLEPADRTYEQY
TRBV9	ASSVGDRAGYGYT
TRBV2	ASLRDGGLAGELF
TRBV5-1	ASKHQPQH
TRBV28	ASSHGGATDTQY
TRBV6-2/TRBV6-3	ASSYLAGPYNEQF
TRBV27	ASSPYQGNEQF
TRBV28	ASSLWGEGVAGEETDTQY
TRBV14	ASSLKGHEQY
TRBV5-4	ASSDRKGNNSPLH
TRBV27	ASSLKGLLGGYT
TRBV28	ASSSWTEAF
TRBV18	ASSPLAGSGHNEQF
TRBV4-1	ASSQDGTVSYEQY
TRBV7-3	ASSLRRRDEQF
TRBV6-1	ASSAGDTLYSNQPQH
TRBV24-1	ATRTSGDTGELF
TRBV11-2	ASSLAQGSSYEQY
TRBV5-1	ASSTDSGANNEQF
TRBV30	VLTEGGGQYEQY
TRBV28	ASSLGKKRGNTIY
TRBV4-1	ASSAHRDTGELF
TRBV7-9	ASSFSRVQKETQY
TRBV2	ASSASTHSRYEQY
TRBV6-5	ASSYSSSGMNTEAF
TRBV10-3	AIGAPGQYNEQF
TRBV6-5	ASSQQGAHYGYT
TRBV29-1	SVGQSLRANVLT
TRBV30	AWSPQTSTDTQY
TRBV14	ASSPRQGVYGYGYT